These T cell receptor beta chains were read from a single sample in a study of T-cell reconstitution after alpha-beta-depleted transplantation in children. TCRdb reprocessed the PCR reads with MiXCR, giving one entry per CDR3 protein. Found here are about 980,000 distinct CDR3 sequences, 25% to 35% of them singletons; the top ten hold roughly 27%. The sequencing here drew on PBMCs, mostly from graft donor cells, taken 360 days after TCRalphabeta/CD19-depleted stem cell transplant. These receptors were collected from a boy younger than two who had a stem cell transplant for SCID, so the T cells may come from the graft donor. CDR3s include the opening cysteine and the closing phenylalanine or tryptophan. A D gene is named only where the DNA matches it firmly. Where a row states a size, it is once, few, many or the class of an expanded clone; other rows omit it.

-	TRBV6-5	TRBJ1-2	few	CASTTGGLLSNGYTF	TGTGCCAGCACCACTGGGGGACTTTTATCAAATGGCTACACCTTC
-	TRBV12-3/TRBV12-4	TRBJ2-7	few	CASSTTPGTVGEQYF	TGTGCCAGCAGTACAACCCCCGGGACTGTGGGGGAGCAGTACTTC
TRBD1	TRBV5-5	TRBJ2-1	-	CASSQDRVPEQFF	TGTGCCAGCAGCCAGGACAGGGTTCCTGAGCAGTTCTTC
TRBD1	TRBV14	TRBJ2-7	-	CASSSSGTGDEQYF	TGTGCCAGCAGCTCATCCGGGACAGGGGACGAGCAGTACTTC
TRBD1	TRBV24-1	TRBJ2-3	many	CATSDQGDRADTQYF	TGTGCCACCAGTGATCAGGGGGATCGGGCAGATACGCAGTATTTT
-	TRBV6-5	TRBJ1-1	few	CASSYPLGSPAQAFF	TGTGCCAGCAGTTACCCCTTGGGATCCCCTGCCCAAGCTTTCTTT
-	TRBV4-2	TRBJ1-2	many	CASSQDPSNYGYTF	TGTGCCAGCAGCCAAGATCCCTCTAACTATGGCTACACCTTC
-	TRBV9	TRBJ1-3	-	CASSLQGRSGNTIYF	TGTGCCAGCAGCTTACAGGGACGGTCTGGAAACACCATATATTTT
TRBD1	TRBV2	TRBJ1-6	-	CARKRDRDNSPLHF	TGTGCCAGGAAAAGGGACAGAGATAATTCACCCCTCCACTTT
-	TRBV4-1	TRBJ2-7	many	CASSQETPPFPYEQYF	TGCGCCAGCAGCCAAGAGACTCCCCCATTCCCCTACGAGCAGTACTTC
-	TRBV5-5	TRBJ2-3	few	CASSLDATTDTQYF	TGTGCCAGCAGCTTGGACGCAACCACAGATACGCAGTATTTT
TRBD1	TRBV12-3/TRBV12-4	TRBJ1-5	-	CASSPDRENQPQHF	TGTGCCAGCAGCCCAGACAGGGAGAATCAGCCCCAGCATTTT
-	TRBV12-3/TRBV12-4	TRBJ2-1	few	CASSLLGLRPGVQFF	TGTGCCAGCAGTTTATTAGGACTGAGACCCGGGGTGCAGTTCTTC
-	TRBV12-3/TRBV12-4	TRBJ1-5	-	CASSFFIQDLSSQHF	TGTGCCAGCAGTTTTTTCATCCAGGATTTATCGTCCCAGCATTTT
-	TRBV3-1	TRBJ2-1	once	CASSPRGKILEQFF	TGTGCCAGCAGCCCCCGGGGTAAGATCCTTGAGCAGTTCTTC
TRBD1	TRBV19	TRBJ1-2	-	CAREQGVHDYGYTF	TGTGCCAGAGAGCAGGGGGTTCATGACTATGGCTACACCTTC
-	TRBV2	TRBJ1-3	-	CASSELGNTIYF	TGTGCCAGCAGTGAATTGGGAAACACCATATATTTT
-	TRBV7-6	TRBJ2-1	once	CASSLGFGSYNEQFF	TGTGCCAGCAGCCTGGGCTTCGGCTCCTACAATGAGCAGTTCTTC
-	TRBV4-3	TRBJ2-7	few	CASSQGPTPSYEQYF	TGCGCCAGCAGCCAAGGCCCTACACCTTCCTACGAGCAGTACTTC
TRBD1	TRBV12-3/TRBV12-4	TRBJ1-3	few	CASSPRDRVAGNTIYF	TGTGCCAGCAGTCCCAGGGACAGGGTAGCGGGAAACACCATATATTTT
TRBD2	TRBV4-3	TRBJ2-3	few	CASSQDPAGGFLDTQYF	TGCGCCAGCAGCCAAGACCCAGCGGGAGGGTTCCTTGATACGCAGTATTTT
TRBD2	TRBV9	TRBJ2-7	few	CASSVEGLAGPYEQYF	TGTGCCAGCAGCGTAGAGGGGCTAGCGGGGCCCTACGAGCAGTACTTC
-	TRBV12-3/TRBV12-4	TRBJ1-5	-	CASSFQGNNQPQHF	TGTGCCAGCAGTTTTCAGGGGAACAATCAGCCCCAGCATTTT
TRBD1	TRBV12-3/TRBV12-4	TRBJ1-2	-	CASSSVGQGTPGYTF	TGTGCCAGCAGTTCAGTGGGACAGGGGACCCCTGGCTACACCTTC
-	TRBV12-3/TRBV12-4	TRBJ1-1	many	CASTPRGNTEAFF	TGTGCCAGCACCCCCAGGGGGAACACTGAAGCTTTCTTT
-	TRBV7-3	TRBJ1-5	-	CASSLKAGQPQHF	TGTGCCAGCAGCTTAAAGGCTGGGCAGCCCCAGCATTTT
TRBD2	TRBV7-2	TRBJ2-3	-	CASSRWTSGLPDTQYF	TGTGCCAGCAGCAGATGGACTAGCGGGCTACCAGATACGCAGTATTTT
-	TRBV15	TRBJ1-2	few	CATSRDVQLGIGYTF	TGTGCCACCAGCAGAGATGTACAACTCGGGATCGGCTACACCTTC
TRBD1	TRBV9	TRBJ2-1	-	CASRAGTVGEQFF	TGTGCCAGCAGAGCTGGGACAGTCGGAGAGCAGTTCTTC
TRBD1	TRBV6-4	TRBJ2-1	many	CASSDSGTGSYNEQFF	TGTGCCAGCAGTGACTCTGGGACAGGGTCCTACAATGAGCAGTTCTTC
-	TRBV2	TRBJ1-1	-	CASLRDGLEAFF	TGTGCCAGCCTCCGGGACGGACTTGAAGCTTTCTTT
-	TRBV29-1	TRBJ1-3	few	CSVADARGAGNTIYF	TGCAGCGTCGCGGACGCCCGAGGCGCTGGAAACACCATATATTTT
-	TRBV2	TRBJ2-7	few	CASSAQIRSYEQYF	TGTGCCAGCAGTGCCCAGATCCGCTCCTACGAGCAGTACTTC